The text below deals with one T cell receptor beta chain. Its antigen is currently unknown. Only one heparinised blood draw was taken per donor, and its volume averaged roughly 120 mL. TCRB transcripts that were expressed got sequenced, as all of the isolated RNA had been reverse transcribed. Libraries were prepared by immunoSEQ multiplex PCR; TCRdb keeps only in-frame clonotypes and omits some of them. The sample lists some 660,000 clones; roughly an eighth were seen once. The data are from a study of beta chain features in type 1 diabetes. For the study at large: Across every sample, around 110,000,000 sorted cells were examined in total.

The CDR3 runs 13 residues. Study-level points and caveats: Moderate yet significant TCRB CDR3 shortening was seen in Type 1 diabetes patients in all four CD4+ subsets.

The V gene is TRBV21-1, the J gene TRBJ2-7. TRBV21-1 is labeled a pseudogene. This sequence originates from a man younger than 30 with type 1 diabetes. Material for sequencing was naive CD4+ T cells from blood. The CDR3 DNA reads TGTGCCAGCAGCAAAAGACCTACCTACGAGCAGTACTTC. This translates into CASSKRPTYEQYF.